What follows are 24 T cell receptor beta chains derived from one specimen sequenced in a study of CD8+ T cells in alopecia areata. cDNA prepared by RNA extraction and subsequent reverse transcription served as the template for sequencing. Using immunoSEQ multiplex PCR, the repertoire was profiled, and TCRdb retains in-frame clones only, with some absent. The sample shows some 210,000 clones, around three fifths of them seen only once. This specimen consisted of CD4+ T cells sorted from blood, obtained at week 0. Receptor source: a human donor with alopecia areata.

The V and J genes are TRBV4-2 and TRBJ1-4; TRBD1 is a possible D gene (5 bases). Germline assignment: CDR1 LGHNA and CDR2 YNFKEQ. The V and J ends lost 3 bases and 5 bases respectively, with 13 bases between them. This CDR3 spans 15 amino acids. The CDR3 DNA is TGTGCCAGCAGCCATTCCGGGACGGCGAATGAAAAACTGTTTTTT. Translating it yields CASSHSGTANEKLFF.

Remarks on this clone: The sample holds other DNA sequences that translate to the same CDR3. V usage is TRBV29-1 and J usage is TRBJ2-3; 7 bases are a match to TRBD2. Losses at the gene ends were 6 bases for V and 3 bases for J; bases not matched to a gene: 6. The CDR3 has 13 amino acids. Germline CDR1 reads SQVTM; CDR2 reads ANQGSEA. The CDR3 spells CSVKRGLTDTQYF. The CDR3 DNA is TGCAGCGTAAAGCGGGGACTTACAGATACGCAGTATTTT.

The CDR3 sequence is CATSGATNEKLFF. DNA for the CDR3: TGTGCCACCTCAGGGGCAACTAATGAAAAACTGTTTTTT. This chain joins TRBV6-6 and TRBJ1-4; perhaps TRBD1 as D (6 bases). With 10 bases removed from V and 0 bases from J, the gap between germline ends came to 9 bases. This CDR3 comprises 13 residues. Germline V gene lookup returns CDR1 MNHNY and CDR2 SVGAGI (reference sequence).

Only a few counts were recorded for this clone. The chain carries TRBV30 and TRBJ2-1; D is possibly TRBD1 (6 bases). Germline V CDR1 and CDR2: GTSNPN, SVGIG (reference sequence). V was pared by 1 base and J by 3 bases, with 16 bases between. The CDR3 totals 16 residues. DNA of the CDR3: TGTGCCTGGAGTGGCGGTTCGGACAGTGACTACAATGAGCAGTTCTTC. It is translated as CAWSGGSDSDYNEQFF.

The chain uses TRBV10-3 and TRBJ1-1; 7 nucleotides match TRBD1. CDR1 and CDR2 from the germline V gene are ENHRY and SYGVKD. After removal of 4 bases from V and 8 bases from J, the junction contained 4 bases not matched to a gene. The CDR3 totals 12 residues. CDR3 in amino acids: CAISGQGNEAFF. The CDR3 coding sequence is TGTGCCATCAGTGGACAGGGAAACGAAGCTTTCTTT.

The rearrangement joins TRBV7-2 to TRBJ2-3, with a weak D call TRBD1 (6 bases). Trimming removed 9 bases from V and 7 bases from J, with 20 bases in between. The CDR3 totals 14 residues. The germline gives CDR1 SGHTA, CDR2 FQGNSA. The CDR3 nucleotides are TGTGCCAGATCTAAATATCAGGGGTCGCATACGCAGTATTTT. Translated, it gives CARSKYQGSHTQYF.

V usage is TRBV7-9 and J usage is TRBJ1-1, with D possibly being TRBD1 (6 bases). The length of the CDR3 is 13 residues. The germline CDR1 and CDR2 sequences are SEHNR and FQNEAQ (reference sequence). Trimming shortened V by 3 bases and J by 3 bases, and 8 bases separated the two germline ends. The CDR3 here is CASSFSGDTEAFF. DNA of the CDR3: TGTGCCAGCAGCTTTTCAGGGGACACTGAAGCTTTCTTT.

In this sample, this clone turned up a few times. The chain employs TRBV29-1 and TRBJ2-1, with D hard to call. The CDR3 spans 12 residues. V was trimmed by 4 bases and J by 8 bases, leaving 12 bases between them. Germline V CDR1 and CDR2: SQVTM, ANQGSEA. Written as DNA, the CDR3 is TGCAGCGTTGGAAACGAAGGGTATGAGCAGTTCTTC. Its protein product is CSVGNEGYEQFF.

The J gene is TRBJ2-4, the V gene TRBV18, with D possibly being TRBD2 (6 bases). CDR3 size: 13 residues. The germline V gene encodes CDR1 KGHSH and CDR2 LQKENI. Trimming cost V 5 bases and J 8 bases, with 13 bases left between them. The CDR3 loop reads CASSAGPKDIQYF. CDR3 in DNA: TGTGCCAGCTCAGCGGGGCCAAAGGACATTCAGTACTTC.

This sequence joins TRBV29-1 and TRBJ1-3; 7 bases are a match to TRBD1. V gave up 4 bases and J gave up 4 bases; unmatched junction bases: 4. The germline CDR1 and CDR2 sequences are SQVTM and ANQGSEA. This CDR3 spans 13 amino acids. The CDR3 nucleotides read TGCAGCGTTGCCCCCAGGGGGGGAAACACCATATATTTT. Its protein product is CSVAPRGGNTIYF. Filled out from reference TRBV29-1 and TRBJ1-3, the complete variable domain reads SAVISQKPSRDICQRGTSLTIQCQVDSQVTMMFWYRQQPGQSLTLIATANQGSEATYESGFVIDKFPISRPNLTFSTLTVSNMSPEDSSIYLCSVAPRGGNTIYFGEGSWLTVV.

This chain uses TRBV29-1 with TRBJ1-2, with D possibly TRBD1 on 5 matching bases. The CDR3 runs 15 residues. Germline V lookup: CDR1 SQVTM, CDR2 ANQGSEA. Between the trimmed V and J ends, which lost 5 bases and 3 bases, there was a span of 19 bases. The CDR3 nucleotides read TGCAGCGTTAGGGGAACCCAACCTGGGGACTATGGCTACACCTTC. Protein product: CSVRGTQPGDYGYTF.

V usage is TRBV4-1 and J usage is TRBJ1-1; no clear D gene. V dropped 0 bases and J dropped 10 bases, with 18 bases sitting between them. CDR1 is MGHRA, CDR2 YSYEKL, per germline. This CDR3 is 15 amino acids long. CDR3 sequence (DNA): TGCGCCAGCAGCCAAGATCTCGGGAGGGCGGCCCGAGCTTTCTTT. The encoded protein is CASSQDLGRAARAFF.

Notes on this clone: Other DNA variants within this sample encode the same CDR3. J is TRBJ2-5 and V is TRBV15, with a weak D call TRBD2 (6 bases). CDR3 length: 14 residues. Germline values: CDR1 LNHNV, CDR2 YYDKDF (reference sequence). Trimming cost V 8 bases and J 0 bases, with 13 bases left between them. The chain's CDR3 is CATRAGTHQETQYF. As DNA, the CDR3 is TGTGCCACCCGGGCCGGGACTCACCAAGAGACCCAGTACTTC. Combining the CDR3 with reference TRBV15 and TRBJ2-5 gives the whole variable domain DAMVIQNPRYQVTQFGKPVTLSCSQTLNHNVMYWYQQKSSQAPKLLFHYYDKDFNNEADTPDNFQSRRPNTSFCFLDIRSPGLGDTAMYLCATRAGTHQETQYFGPGTRLLVL.

The chain couples TRBV29-1 to TRBJ2-3; perhaps TRBD1 as D (5 bases). The CDR3 covers 13 residues. V was trimmed by 6 bases and J by 5 bases, leaving 15 bases between them. Germline V gene lookup returns CDR1 SQVTM and CDR2 ANQGSEA. CDR3 DNA sequence: TGCAGCGTGGACAAATTCGAGAAAGATACGCAGTATTTT. It is translated as CSVDKFEKDTQYF.

The rearrangement joins TRBV19 to TRBJ1-5; D is unresolved. V was pared by 4 bases and J by 3 bases, with 16 bases between. Germline-derived CDR1 and CDR2 are LNHDA and SQIVND (reference sequence). The CDR3 has 16 amino acids. The CDR3 protein is CASSRGFRGPNQPQHF. In DNA form, the CDR3 reads TGTGCCAGTAGTAGAGGGTTCCGAGGTCCCAATCAGCCCCAGCATTTT.

This clone is a singleton in its sample. The chain carries TRBV2 and TRBJ2-2; unclear D gene. Trimming left V 3 bases short and J 0 bases short, with 8 bases between. CDR1 and CDR2 from the germline V gene are SNHLY and FYNNEI. This CDR3 comprises 15 residues. The CDR3 DNA is TGTGCCAGCAGTGATATACAGCCGAACACCGGGGAGCTGTTTTTT. Amino acids: CASSDIQPNTGELFF.

The rearrangement joins TRBV5-6 to TRBJ1-5, with TRBD1 as a possible D gene (6 bases). The CDR3 extends over 15 amino acids. V was clipped by 4 bases and J by 3 bases, with 14 bases between them. Germline assignment: CDR1 SGHDT and CDR2 YYEEEE. This CDR3 is CASSRRQEFNQPQHF. The CDR3 DNA reads TGTGCCAGCAGCCGTAGACAGGAGTTCAATCAGCCCCAGCATTTT.

A few counts support this clone. The sample has other DNA sequences that encode this CDR3 too. The chain links TRBV7-2 to TRBJ2-7, with 7 bases fitting TRBD2. This CDR3 is 14 amino acids long. V was pared by 1 base and J by 4 bases, with 4 bases of the junction left unmatched. Germline assignment: CDR1 SGHTA and CDR2 FQGNSA. The DNA of the CDR3 is TGTGCCAGCAGCTTAGGTGGGGACTATTACGAGCAGTACTTC. Residues: CASSLGGDYYEQYF.

This clone appeared a single time. V is TRBV19 and J is TRBJ1-2; 10 bases match TRBD1. Germline CDR1 reads LNHDA; CDR2 reads SQIVND (reference sequence). The CDR3 has 14 amino acids. V lost 9 bases to trimming and J lost 4 bases; unmatched junction nucleotides: 8. The CDR3 DNA is TGTGCCAGCAGCCTCCGGGACAGGGGCTATGGCTACACCTTC. Translation gives CASSLRDRGYGYTF.

The chain couples TRBV23-1 to TRBJ2-3; 10 bases are shared with TRBD2. TRBV23-1 is marked as an open reading frame, function uncertain. V was pared by 2 bases and J by 4 bases, with 3 bases of the junction left unmatched. This CDR3 spans 15 amino acids. CDR3 sequence reads: CASSQLAGEADTQYF. The DNA for the CDR3 is TGCGCCAGCAGTCAACTAGCGGGGGAAGCAGATACGCAGTATTTT.

The rearrangement uses TRBV9 and TRBJ2-3, with D maybe TRBD1 (5 bases). Trimming shortened V by 4 bases and J by 4 bases, and 16 bases separated the two germline ends. Germline V CDR1 and CDR2: SGDLS, YYNGEE. The CDR3 spans 15 residues. This CDR3 is CASSRRQGNADTQYF. The CDR3 bases are TGTGCCAGCAGCCGCAGGCAGGGTAATGCAGATACGCAGTATTTT.

The chain links TRBV6-6 to TRBJ2-7; either TRBD1 or TRBD2 may fit D (5 bases each). The CDR3 contains 14 residues. V gave up 8 bases and J gave up 2 bases, with 16 bases separating them. Germline lookup yields CDR1 MNHNY and CDR2 SVGAGI (reference sequence). CDR3 loop: CASLSAGTAYEQYF. CDR3 in DNA: TGTGCCAGCTTATCTGCCGGGACCGCCTACGAGCAGTACTTC.

The rearrangement links TRBV5-1 to TRBJ2-3; 11 bases agree with TRBD2. Germline CDR1 SGHRS, CDR2 YFSETQ. Trimming cost V 4 bases and J 2 bases; bases outside gene matches: 6. The CDR3 spans 16 residues. The CDR3 nucleotides read TGCGCCAGCAGCCGCGGGACTAGCGGAACCACAGATACGCAGTATTTT. Protein sequence: CASSRGTSGTTDTQYF.

V gene TRBV5-4 combines with J gene TRBJ2-1; D is perhaps TRBD2 (6 bases). The V end was cut by 4 bases, the J end by 4 bases, with 9 bases between. The CDR3 consists of 13 residues. Germline CDR1 and CDR2: SGHNT and YYREEE (reference sequence). The CDR3 region has the DNA TGTGCCAGCAGCCCGGGGGAGTACAATGAGCAGTTCTTC. This sequence encodes CASSPGEYNEQFF.